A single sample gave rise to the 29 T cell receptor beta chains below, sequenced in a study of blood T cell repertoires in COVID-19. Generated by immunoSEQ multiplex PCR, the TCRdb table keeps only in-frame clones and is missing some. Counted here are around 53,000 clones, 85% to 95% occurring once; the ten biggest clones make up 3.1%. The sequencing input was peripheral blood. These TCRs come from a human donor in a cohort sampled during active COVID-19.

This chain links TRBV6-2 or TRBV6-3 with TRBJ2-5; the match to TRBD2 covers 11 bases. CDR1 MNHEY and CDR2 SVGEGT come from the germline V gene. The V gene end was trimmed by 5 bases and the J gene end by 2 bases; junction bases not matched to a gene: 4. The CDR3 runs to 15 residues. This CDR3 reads CASSQGTSGQETQYF. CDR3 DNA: TGTGCCAGCAGTCAGGGGACTAGCGGACAAGAGACCCAGTACTTC.

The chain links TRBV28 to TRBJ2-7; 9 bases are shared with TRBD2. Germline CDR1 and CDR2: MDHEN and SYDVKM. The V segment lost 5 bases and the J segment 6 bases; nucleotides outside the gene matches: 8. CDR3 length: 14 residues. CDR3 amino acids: CASSRHSGSPEQYF. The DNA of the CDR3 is TGTGCCAGCAGTCGGCATAGCGGGAGTCCCGAGCAGTACTTC. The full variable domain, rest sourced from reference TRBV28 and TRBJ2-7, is DVKVTQSSRYLVKRTGEKVFLECVQDMDHENMFWYRQDPGLGLRLIYFSYDVKMKEKGDIPEGYSVSREKKERFSLILESASTNQTSMYLCASSRHSGSPEQYFGPGTRLTVT.

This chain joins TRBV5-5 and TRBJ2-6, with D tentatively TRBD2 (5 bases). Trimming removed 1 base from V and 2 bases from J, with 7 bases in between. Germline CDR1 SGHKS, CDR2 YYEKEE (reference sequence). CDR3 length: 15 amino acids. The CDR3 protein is CASSLWGAGANVLTF. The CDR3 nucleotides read TGTGCCAGCAGCTTGTGGGGAGCTGGGGCCAACGTCCTGACTTTC.

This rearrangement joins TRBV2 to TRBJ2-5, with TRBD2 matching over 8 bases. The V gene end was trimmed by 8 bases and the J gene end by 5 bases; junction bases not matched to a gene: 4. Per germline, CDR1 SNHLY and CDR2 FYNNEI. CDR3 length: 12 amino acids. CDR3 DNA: TGTGCCAGCCTAGGCGGGGGGGAGACCCAGTACTTC. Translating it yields CASLGGGETQYF.

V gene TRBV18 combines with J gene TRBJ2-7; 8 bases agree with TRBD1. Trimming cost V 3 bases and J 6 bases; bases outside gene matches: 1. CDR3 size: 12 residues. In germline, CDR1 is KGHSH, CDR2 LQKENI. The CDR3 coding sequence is TGTGCCAGCTCACCCGACAGGGGCGAGCAGTACGTC. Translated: CASSPDRGEQYV.

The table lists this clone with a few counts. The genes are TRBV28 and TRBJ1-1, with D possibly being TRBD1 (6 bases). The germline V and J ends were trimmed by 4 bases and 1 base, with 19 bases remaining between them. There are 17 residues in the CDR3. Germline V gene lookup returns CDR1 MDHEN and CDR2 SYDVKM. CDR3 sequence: CASSSSFTGQRNTEAFF. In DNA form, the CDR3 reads TGTGCCAGCAGTTCCTCCTTTACTGGACAGAGGAACACTGAAGCTTTCTTT.

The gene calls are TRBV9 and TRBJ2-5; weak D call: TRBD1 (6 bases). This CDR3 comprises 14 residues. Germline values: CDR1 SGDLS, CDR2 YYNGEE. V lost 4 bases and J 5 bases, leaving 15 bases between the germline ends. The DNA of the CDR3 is TGTGCCAGCAGCTCGCAACAGGGATGGGAGACCCAGTACTTC. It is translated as CASSSQQGWETQYF.

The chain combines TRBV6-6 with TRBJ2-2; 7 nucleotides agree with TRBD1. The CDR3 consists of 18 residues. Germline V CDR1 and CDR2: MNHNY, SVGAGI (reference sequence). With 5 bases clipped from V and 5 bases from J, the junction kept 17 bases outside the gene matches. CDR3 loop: CASSQSTDRWDWTGELFF. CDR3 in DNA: TGTGCCAGCAGTCAAAGCACGGACAGGTGGGATTGGACCGGGGAGCTGTTTTTT.

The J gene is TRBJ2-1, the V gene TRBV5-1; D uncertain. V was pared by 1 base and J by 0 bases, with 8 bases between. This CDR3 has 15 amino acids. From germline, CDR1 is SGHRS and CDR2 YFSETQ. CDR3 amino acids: CASSLTPSSYNEQFF. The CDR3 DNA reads TGCGCCAGCAGCTTGACACCTAGCTCCTACAATGAGCAGTTCTTC.

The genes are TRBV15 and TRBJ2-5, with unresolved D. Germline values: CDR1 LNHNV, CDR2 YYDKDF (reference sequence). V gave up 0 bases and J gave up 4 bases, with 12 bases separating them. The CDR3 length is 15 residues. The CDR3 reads CATSRDNTAPETQYF. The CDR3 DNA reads TGTGCCACCAGCAGAGATAACACAGCCCCAGAGACCCAGTACTTC.

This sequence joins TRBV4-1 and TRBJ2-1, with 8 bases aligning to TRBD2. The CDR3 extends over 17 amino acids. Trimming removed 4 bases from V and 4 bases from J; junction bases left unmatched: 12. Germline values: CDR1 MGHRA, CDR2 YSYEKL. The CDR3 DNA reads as TGCGCCAGCAGCCTCCCTCCGGGGGGGCCTCTGTACAATGAGCAGTTCTTC. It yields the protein CASSLPPGGPLYNEQFF.

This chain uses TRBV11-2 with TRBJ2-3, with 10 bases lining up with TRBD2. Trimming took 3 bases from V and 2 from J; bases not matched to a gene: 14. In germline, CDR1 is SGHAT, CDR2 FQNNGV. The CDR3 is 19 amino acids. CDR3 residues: CASSFPQPLAGDHTDTQYF. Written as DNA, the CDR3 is TGTGCCAGCAGCTTCCCCCAGCCCCTAGCGGGGGATCACACAGATACGCAGTATTTT.

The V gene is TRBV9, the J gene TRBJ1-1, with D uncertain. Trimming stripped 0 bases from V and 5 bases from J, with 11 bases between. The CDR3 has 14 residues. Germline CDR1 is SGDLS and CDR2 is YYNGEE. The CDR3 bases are TGTGCCAGCAGCGTAGTCGAAGGAGGTACTGAAGCTTTCTTT. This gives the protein CASSVVEGGTEAFF. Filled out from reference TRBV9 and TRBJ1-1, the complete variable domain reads DSGVTQTPKHLITATGQRVTLRCSPRSGDLSVYWYQQSLDQGLQFLIQYYNGEERAKGNILERFSAQQFPDLHSELNLSSLELGDSALYFCASSVVEGGTEAFFGQGTRLTVV.

The CDR3: CASSRGDGYEQYV. The CDR3 DNA reads as TGTGCCAGTAGTCGGGGGGACGGCTACGAGCAGTACGTC. The V call is TRBV19, the J call TRBJ2-7, with TRBD2 matching over 7 bases. Germline V gene lookup returns CDR1 LNHDA and CDR2 SQIVND (reference sequence). This CDR3 comprises 13 residues. The ends lost 5 bases at V and 3 bases at J; junction bases unmatched: 4.

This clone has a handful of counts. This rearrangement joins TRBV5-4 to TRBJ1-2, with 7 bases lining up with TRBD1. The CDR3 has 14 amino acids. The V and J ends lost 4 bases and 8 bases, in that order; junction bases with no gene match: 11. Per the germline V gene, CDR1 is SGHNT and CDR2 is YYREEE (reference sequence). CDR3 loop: CASSPGQVRLGYTF. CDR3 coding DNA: TGTGCCAGCAGCCCAGGACAGGTACGACTAGGCTACACCTTC.

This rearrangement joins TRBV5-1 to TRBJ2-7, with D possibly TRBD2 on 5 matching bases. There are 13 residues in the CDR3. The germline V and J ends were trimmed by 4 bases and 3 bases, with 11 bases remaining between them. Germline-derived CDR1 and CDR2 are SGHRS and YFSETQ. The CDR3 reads CASSSGAGYEQYF. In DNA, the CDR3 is TGCGCCAGCAGCAGCGGAGCCGGCTACGAGCAGTACTTC.

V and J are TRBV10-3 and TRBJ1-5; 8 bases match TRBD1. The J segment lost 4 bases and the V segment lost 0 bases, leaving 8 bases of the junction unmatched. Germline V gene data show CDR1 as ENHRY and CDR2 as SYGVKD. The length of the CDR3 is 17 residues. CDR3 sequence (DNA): TGTGCCATCAGTGAGTCGAACCCCAGGGGGCGGAATCAGCCCCAGCATTTT. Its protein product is CAISESNPRGRNQPQHF.

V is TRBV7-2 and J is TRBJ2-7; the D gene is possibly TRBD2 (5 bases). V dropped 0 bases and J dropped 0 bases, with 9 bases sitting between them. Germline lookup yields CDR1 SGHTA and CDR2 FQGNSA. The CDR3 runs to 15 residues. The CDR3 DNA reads TGTGCCAGCAGCTTAGCTTCCGGGGTCTCCTACGAGCAGTACGTC. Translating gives CASSLASGVSYEQYV.

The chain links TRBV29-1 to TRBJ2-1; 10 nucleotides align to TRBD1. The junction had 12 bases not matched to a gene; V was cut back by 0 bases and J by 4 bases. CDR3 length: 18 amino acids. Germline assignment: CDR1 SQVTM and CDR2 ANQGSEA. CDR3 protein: CSVEEKSTGTGVYNEQFF. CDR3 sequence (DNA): TGCAGCGTTGAAGAGAAGTCGACCGGGACAGGGGTTTACAATGAGCAGTTCTTC.

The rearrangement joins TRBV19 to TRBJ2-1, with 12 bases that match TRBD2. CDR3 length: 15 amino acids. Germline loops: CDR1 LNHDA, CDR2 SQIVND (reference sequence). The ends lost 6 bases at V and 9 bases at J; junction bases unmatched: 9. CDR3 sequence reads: CASRTSGGLQGEQFF. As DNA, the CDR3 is TGTGCCAGTAGGACTAGCGGGGGACTACAGGGTGAGCAGTTCTTC.

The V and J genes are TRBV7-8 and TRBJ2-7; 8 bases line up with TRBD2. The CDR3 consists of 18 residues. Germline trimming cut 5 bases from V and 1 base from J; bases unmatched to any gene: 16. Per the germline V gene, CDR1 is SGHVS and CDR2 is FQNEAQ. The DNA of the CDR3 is TGTGCCAGCAGCCCAATGGGTGGCCCCAGCGGGGGTTCCTACGAGCAGTACTTC. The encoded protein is CASSPMGGPSGGSYEQYF.

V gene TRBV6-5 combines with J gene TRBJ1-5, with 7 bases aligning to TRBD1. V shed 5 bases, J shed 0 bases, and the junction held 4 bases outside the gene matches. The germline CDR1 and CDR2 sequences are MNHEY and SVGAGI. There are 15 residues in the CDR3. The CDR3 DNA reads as TGTGCCAGCAGTCCGACAGGGAATAGCAATCAGCCCCAGCATTTT. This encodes CASSPTGNSNQPQHF.

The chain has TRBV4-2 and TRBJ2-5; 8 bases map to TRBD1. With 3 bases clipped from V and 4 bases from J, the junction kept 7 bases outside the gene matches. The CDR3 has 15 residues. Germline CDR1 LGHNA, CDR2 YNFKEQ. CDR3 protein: CASSHIGQGPETQYF. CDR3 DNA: TGTGCCAGCAGCCATATAGGACAGGGCCCAGAGACCCAGTACTTC.

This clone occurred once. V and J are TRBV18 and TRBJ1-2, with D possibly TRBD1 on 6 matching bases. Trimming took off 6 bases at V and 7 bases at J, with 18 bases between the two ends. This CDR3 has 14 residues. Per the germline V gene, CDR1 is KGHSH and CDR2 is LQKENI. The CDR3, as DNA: TGTGCCAGCTCCCTCCCCTGGGGGACAACTGGCTACACCTTC. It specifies CASSLPWGTTGYTF.

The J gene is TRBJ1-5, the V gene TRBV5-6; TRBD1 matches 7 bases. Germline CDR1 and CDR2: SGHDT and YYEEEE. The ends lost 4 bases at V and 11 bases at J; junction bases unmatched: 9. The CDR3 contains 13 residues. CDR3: CASSQTGEEAQHF. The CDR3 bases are TGTGCCAGCAGCCAAACAGGGGAGGAAGCCCAGCATTTT.

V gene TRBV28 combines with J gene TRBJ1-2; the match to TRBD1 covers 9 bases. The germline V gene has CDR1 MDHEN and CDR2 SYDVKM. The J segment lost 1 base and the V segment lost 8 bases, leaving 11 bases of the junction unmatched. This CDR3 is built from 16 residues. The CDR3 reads CASYSAQGAINYGYTF. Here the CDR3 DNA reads TGTGCCAGCTACTCAGCACAGGGGGCGATTAACTATGGCTACACCTTC.

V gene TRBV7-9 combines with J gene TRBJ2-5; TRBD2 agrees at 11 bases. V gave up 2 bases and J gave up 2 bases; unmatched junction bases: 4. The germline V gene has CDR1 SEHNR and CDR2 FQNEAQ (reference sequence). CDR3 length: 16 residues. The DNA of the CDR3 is TGTGCCAGCAGCTTACCACTAGCGGGGGAACAAGAGACCCAGTACTTC. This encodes CASSLPLAGEQETQYF.

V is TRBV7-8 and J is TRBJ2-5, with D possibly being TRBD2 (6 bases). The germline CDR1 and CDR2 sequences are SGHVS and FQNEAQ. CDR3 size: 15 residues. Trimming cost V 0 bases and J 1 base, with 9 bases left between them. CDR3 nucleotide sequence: TGTGCCAGCAGCTTAGCGCGGCGGGGCCAAGAGACCCAGTACTTC. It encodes CASSLARRGQETQYF.

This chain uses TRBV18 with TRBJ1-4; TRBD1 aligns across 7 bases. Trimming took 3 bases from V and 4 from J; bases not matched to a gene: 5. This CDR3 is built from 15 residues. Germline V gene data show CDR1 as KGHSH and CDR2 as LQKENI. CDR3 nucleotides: TGTGCCAGCTCACCGCCGGGACAGTATAATGAAAAACTGTTTTTT. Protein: CASSPPGQYNEKLFF.